A single sample gave rise to the 22 T cell receptor beta chains below, sequenced in a study of blood T cell repertoires in COVID-19. Here immunoSEQ multiplex PCR was the method, and the copy in TCRdb shows in-frame clones only, minus some. The sample lists 150,000 or so clones; approximately 80% were seen once. Material for sequencing was peripheral blood. The source is a woman in her sixties with COVID-19, enrolled during active disease.

The chain uses TRBV12-5 and TRBJ1-1; 10 nucleotides match TRBD1. Germline V gives CDR1 LGHNT, CDR2 FRNRAP. There are 17 residues in the CDR3. The trim removed 0 bases at V and 5 bases at J, leaving 9 bases unmatched. The chain's CDR3 is CASGLVWSGQGRTEAFF. CDR3 DNA sequence: TGTGCTAGTGGTTTGGTATGGTCGGGACAGGGGAGGACTGAAGCTTTCTTT. Combining the CDR3 with reference TRBV12-5 and TRBJ1-1 gives the whole variable domain DARVTQTPRHKVTEMGQEVTMRCQPILGHNTVFWYRQTMMQGLELLAYFRNRAPLDDSGMPKDRFSAEMPDATLATLKIQPSEPRDSAVYFCASGLVWSGQGRTEAFFGQGTRLTVV.

This clone appeared a single time. The rearrangement links TRBV30 to TRBJ1-1, with a tentative D call TRBD1 (5 bases). The CDR3 is made up of 12 amino acids. Germline lookup yields CDR1 GTSNPN and CDR2 SVGIG (reference sequence). Trimming took off 1 base at V and 11 bases at J, with 14 bases between the two ends. The CDR3 DNA reads as TGTGCCTGGAGTGGGGGGGGTCCGACGGCTTTCTTT. This translates into CAWSGGGPTAFF. The whole variable domain, filled in from reference TRBV30 and TRBJ1-1, reads SQTIHQWPATLVQPVGSPLSLECTVEGTSNPNLYWYRQAAGRGLQLLFYSVGIGQISSEVPQNLSASRPQDRQFILSSKKLLLSDSGFYLCAWSGGGPTAFFGQGTRLTVV.

The CDR3 is CATSDPAGGLYNEQFF. DNA for the CDR3: TGTGCCACCAGTGATCCCGCAGGGGGTCTCTACAATGAGCAGTTCTTC. The gene calls are TRBV24-1 and TRBJ2-1, with TRBD1 matching over 7 bases. Germline CDR1 KGHDR, CDR2 SFDVKD. V was clipped by 3 bases and J by 3 bases; unmatched bases: 7. This CDR3 has 16 amino acids.

This chain uses TRBV7-6 with TRBJ1-1; TRBD1 matches at 7 bases. V lost 5 bases, J lost 4 bases, and 4 bases stayed unmatched. The CDR3 runs to 13 residues. Germline loops: CDR1 SGHVS, CDR2 FNYEAQ. CDR3 amino acids: CASSRGTVTEAFF. CDR3 bases: TGTGCCAGCAGCCGGGGGACAGTCACTGAAGCTTTCTTT.

Note on this clone: Additional DNA sequences in this sample encode the identical CDR3. V is TRBV7-3 and J is TRBJ2-3; 7 nucleotides align to TRBD1. J lost 6 bases, V lost 5 bases, and 8 bases had no gene match. Germline assignment: CDR1 SGHTA and CDR2 FQGTGA. The CDR3 has 14 residues. The CDR3 DNA is TGTGCCAGCAGCCCTAGGACAGGTGCCGATACGCAGTATTTT. Amino acids: CASSPRTGADTQYF.

This clone was seen more than once but under ten times. V is TRBV27 and J is TRBJ2-5, with 7 bases aligning to TRBD1. This CDR3 contains 14 residues. Per the germline V gene, CDR1 is MNHEY and CDR2 is SMNVEV (reference sequence). After removal of 8 bases from V and 9 bases from J, the junction contained 15 bases not matched to a gene. The CDR3 reads CASRRGADQGAQYF. The DNA of the CDR3 is TGTGCCAGCCGAAGGGGAGCGGACCAGGGGGCCCAGTACTTC.

The genes are TRBV3-1 (or the pseudogene TRBV3-2) and TRBJ1-2; no reliable D call. Deletions cut 3 bases from V and 4 bases from J, with 6 bases between. Germline CDR1 reads LGHDT; CDR2 reads YNNKEL (reference sequence). The CDR3 spans 12 residues. As DNA, the CDR3 is TGTGCCAGCAGCCATGAGGGCTATGGCTACACCTTC. Amino acid sequence: CASSHEGYGYTF.

The chain couples TRBV9 to TRBJ2-3; TRBD2 matches 10 bases. The junction had 6 bases not matched to a gene; V was cut back by 4 bases and J by 1 base. This CDR3 region has 16 residues. The germline gives CDR1 SGDLS, CDR2 YYNGEE. The CDR3 nucleotides read TGTGCCAGCAGCTCCTCTAGCGGGAGTGGCACAGATACGCAGTATTTT. It translates to CASSSSSGSGTDTQYF. Using reference TRBV9 and TRBJ2-3 for the parts outside the CDR3, the full variable domain is DSGVTQTPKHLITATGQRVTLRCSPRSGDLSVYWYQQSLDQGLQFLIQYYNGEERAKGNILERFSAQQFPDLHSELNLSSLELGDSALYFCASSSSSGSGTDTQYFGPGTRLTVL.

The gene calls are TRBV6-5 and TRBJ2-7; 10 bases line up with TRBD2. V trimming: 4 bases; J trimming: 3 bases; junction bases outside the gene matches: 3. The CDR3 loop spans 14 amino acids. Germline-derived CDR1 and CDR2 are MNHEY and SVGAGI. In nucleotides, the CDR3 is TGTGCCAGCAGTTGGCAGCGGGAGGGCTACGAGCAGTACTTC. Translated: CASSWQREGYEQYF.

This clone was seen more than once but under ten times. The chain uses TRBV6-4 and TRBJ1-1; no firm D call. Trimming removed 0 bases at V and 1 base at J, with 6 bases between. The germline V gene has CDR1 MRHNA and CDR2 SNTAGT. The CDR3 has 14 residues. The CDR3 protein is CASSDSDKNTEAFF. In DNA, the CDR3 is TGTGCCAGCAGTGACTCAGACAAGAACACTGAAGCTTTCTTT.

The chain recombines TRBV5-1 with TRBJ2-1; 9 nucleotides line up with TRBD2. Trimming removed 0 bases from V and 3 bases from J; junction bases left unmatched: 1. The CDR3 is made up of 15 amino acids. The V gene's germline CDR1 is SGHRS and CDR2 YFSETQ. The CDR3 DNA reads as TGCGCCAGCAGCTTGGATAGCGGGGGCTACAATGAGCAGTTCTTC. Protein: CASSLDSGGYNEQFF.

This chain joins TRBV11-2 and TRBJ2-7, with D possibly matching TRBD2 (6 bases). Germline V gives CDR1 SGHAT, CDR2 FQNNGV. The length of the CDR3 is 14 residues. The V end was cut by 8 bases, the J end by 1 base, with 15 bases between. CDR3 nucleotides: TGTGCCAGCGGTCTGGTGGGGAGGTCCTACGAGCAGTACTTC. Translated: CASGLVGRSYEQYF.

This sequence joins TRBV19 and TRBJ1-1; the D gene is possibly TRBD1 (6 bases). Germline loops: CDR1 LNHDA, CDR2 SQIVND (reference sequence). The V gene lost 5 bases and the J gene lost 2 bases, with 18 bases spanning the gap. The length of the CDR3 is 16 residues. The CDR3 DNA follows: TGTGCCAGTAGTCGAGAGGGGACATACCTAAACACTGAAGCTTTCTTT. Protein product: CASSREGTYLNTEAFF.

CDR3 DNA: TGTGCCAGCAGCCAAGAGAAGGTCCAGGGGGCCCAGTACTTC. Its protein product is CASSQEKVQGAQYF. The chain links TRBV14 to TRBJ2-5, with 7 nucleotides matching TRBD1. In germline, CDR1 is SGHDN, CDR2 FVKESK. The V and J ends lost 0 bases and 9 bases, in that order; junction bases with no gene match: 7. The CDR3 spans 14 residues.

This chain uses TRBV6-5 with TRBJ2-1; 9 positions match TRBD1. V lost 7 bases to trimming and J lost 4 bases; unmatched junction nucleotides: 8. Germline CDR1 reads MNHEY; CDR2 reads SVGAGI. This CDR3 has 15 residues. In DNA, the CDR3 is TGTGCCAGCATGAACAGGGGGCTTCCTTACAATGAGCAGTTCTTC. It specifies CASMNRGLPYNEQFF.

The chain has TRBV5-5 and TRBJ1-5, with a possible D match to TRBD1 (6 bases). This CDR3 contains 16 residues. CDR1 is SGHKS and CDR2 is YYEKEE in the germline V gene (reference sequence). The V end was cut by 7 bases, the J end by 3 bases, with 20 bases between. The CDR3 DNA follows: TGTGCCAGCGCCCGGGGGGCTAGAACCCCCAATCAGCCCCAGCATTTT. This encodes CASARGARTPNQPQHF.

The chain links TRBV5-1 to TRBJ1-2; perhaps TRBD1 as D (6 bases). Trimming cost V 4 bases and J 8 bases, with 18 bases left between them. Germline V gives CDR1 SGHRS, CDR2 YFSETQ. The CDR3 contains 14 residues. The CDR3 coding sequence is TGCGCCAGCAGCAAAGACAGGAGAACGGGAGGCTACACCTTC. Translating gives CASSKDRRTGGYTF.

The chain couples TRBV10-3 to TRBJ1-4, with 7 bases that match TRBD1. This CDR3 spans 13 amino acids. CDR1 ENHRY and CDR2 SYGVKD come from the germline V gene. V dropped 8 bases and J dropped 4; count of bases not matched to a gene: 4. CDR3 in amino acids: CAIRDRDNEKLFF. CDR3 nucleotide sequence: TGTGCCATCCGAGACAGGGATAATGAAAAACTGTTTTTT.

This chain links TRBV6-5 with TRBJ1-1, with D unresolved. V was trimmed by 5 bases and J by 1 base, leaving 8 bases between them. This CDR3 contains 13 residues. Germline CDR1 is MNHEY and CDR2 is SVGAGI. The CDR3 nucleotides read TGTGCCAGCAGTCAGCGGGAGAACACTGAAGCTTTCTTT. Translation gives CASSQRENTEAFF.

The J gene is TRBJ1-1, the V gene TRBV11-2; TRBD1 matches at 7 bases. The CDR3 is made up of 14 amino acids. Per germline, CDR1 SGHAT and CDR2 FQNNGV. The trim removed 5 bases at V and 1 base at J, leaving 4 bases unmatched. The CDR3 loop is CASSPRQGNTEAFF. The CDR3, as DNA: TGTGCCAGCAGCCCCCGACAGGGGAACACTGAAGCTTTCTTT.

This rearrangement joins TRBV7-6 to TRBJ2-4; 7 bases match TRBD1. There are 16 residues in the CDR3. Trimming cost V 5 bases and J 0 bases; bases outside gene matches: 7. Germline V lookup: CDR1 SGHVS, CDR2 FNYEAQ. The CDR3 sequence is CASSPDRLVAKNIQYF. CDR3 DNA: TGTGCCAGCAGCCCGGACAGGCTGGTAGCCAAAAACATTCAGTACTTC.

CDR3 in amino acids: CASSLGSSYNSPLHF. CDR3 sequence (DNA): TGTGCCAGCAGTTTAGGGAGCTCCTATAATTCACCCCTCCACTTT. The genes are TRBV28 and TRBJ1-6; D gene ambiguous. The germline V gene has CDR1 MDHEN and CDR2 SYDVKM. The CDR3 sequence is 15 residues long. Deletions cut 2 bases from V and 0 bases from J, with 5 bases between.